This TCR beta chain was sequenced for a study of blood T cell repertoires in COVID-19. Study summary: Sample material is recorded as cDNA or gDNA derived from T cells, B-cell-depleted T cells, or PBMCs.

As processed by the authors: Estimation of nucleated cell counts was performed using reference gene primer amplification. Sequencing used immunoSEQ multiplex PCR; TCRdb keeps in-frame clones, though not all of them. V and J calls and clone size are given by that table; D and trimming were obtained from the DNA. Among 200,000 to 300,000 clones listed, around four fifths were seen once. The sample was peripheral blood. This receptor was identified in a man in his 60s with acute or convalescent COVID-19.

CDR3 DNA sequence: TGTGCCAGCAGCCCCCGGGGGGGCCCATCTGGGGCCAACGTCCTGACTTTC. This codes for CASSPRGGPSGANVLTF. The chain links TRBV7-3 to TRBJ2-6; TRBD2 matches at 8 bases. This CDR3 has 17 amino acids. Germline V gene sequence: CDR1 SGHTA, CDR2 FQGTGA. With 5 bases clipped from V and 1 base from J, the junction kept 7 bases outside the gene matches.